Here is one T cell receptor (beta chain) with its context. Additional DNA sequences in this sample encode the identical CDR3. The data originate from a study of T cell changes during pregnancy in multiple sclerosis. J was trimmed by 5 bases and V by 4 bases; bases with no gene match: 3. CDR3 length: 14 residues. Germline V lookup: CDR1 SGHDT, CDR2 YYEEEE. Clones were sequenced by immunoSEQ multiplex PCR, and TCRdb holds only the in-frame ones, with some missing. The repertoire includes 55,000 to 75,000 clones, roughly 89% of them detected once, and over 2% sits in the top ten. The sequencing used peripheral blood, collected in the third trimester of pregnancy. The chain is built from TRBV5-6 and TRBJ2-5, with 12 bases that match TRBD2. This receptor was identified in a female donor in good health, enrolled as a control in a pregnancy study. CDR3 residues: CASSLAGGAETQYF. The CDR3 region has the DNA TGTGCCAGCAGCCTAGCGGGGGGGGCTGAGACCCAGTACTTC.